This T cell receptor beta chain was obtained from a study of Ad26.COV2.S vaccination and SARS-CoV-2 variants. Points from the study as a whole: Once vaccination had occurred, spike-specific CD8+ and CD4+ T cell responses reportedly showed substantial breadth. Across vaccine and placebo recipients, the breadth of non-spike TCRs was similar. Vaccine recipients showed a spike-specific TCR breadth that was higher than in placebo recipients. There was a possibility that the TCR breadth and depth analyses underestimated total T cell responses.

Data came from immunoSEQ multiplex PCR; TCRdb stores just in-frame clones and leaves some out. The sample contains 180,000 or so clones, roughly nine tenths of which appear only once. Looked up from germline, CDR1 is MGHDK and CDR2 is SYGVNS. The junction had 1 base not matched to a gene; V was cut back by 1 base and J by 1 base. This CDR3 region has 16 residues. Concerning this clone: Its antigen is unknown.

Here the sequenced sample was peripheral blood, taken after recovery from COVID-19. The rearrangement uses TRBV25-1 and TRBJ2-1, with 10 bases identical to TRBD2. This sequence was found in a human donor who had recovered from COVID-19. The CDR3 bases are TGTGCCAGCAGTGAATCGGGACTAGCGTCCTACAATGAGCAGTTCTTC. It specifies CASSESGLASYNEQFF.